The subject of this entry is one TCR beta chain. Its matching antigen is unknown. The V end lost 3 bases, the J end lost 5 bases, and 16 bases lay between the germline ends. The CDR3 runs 15 residues. CDR1 LNHDA and CDR2 SQIVND come from the germline V gene (reference sequence). The sample comes from a study of cytomegalovirus exposure and HLA in healthy donors. Researchers ran the PCR with 60 Vbeta and 13 Jbeta primers. The protocol was immunoSEQ multiplex PCR, while the TCRdb copy is restricted to in-frame clones and leaves out a portion. Here the sample spans 140,000 or so clones, approximately 83% being singletons. Regarding the study as a whole: For most TCR beta V segments, an earlier analysis put the productive rate at about 87% or about 30% of the time. Listed as cytomegalovirus-associated were about 160 TCR beta chains. The study found most TCR sequences rare, yet found some public TCRs in many donors. Being indistinguishable, some V segments were excluded, TRBV6-2 and TRBV6-3 among them.

The sample was PBMCs. The clonotype was recovered from a woman aged 40 to 50 in good health and CMV-seronegative. The chain combines TRBV19 with TRBJ1-1; TRBD1 is a possible D gene (5 bases). The CDR3, as DNA: TGTGCCAGTAGTATTTTTGGAGGGGCGGGAACTGAAGCTTTCTTT. Residues: CASSIFGGAGTEAFF.